These 18 T cell receptor beta chains share one sample of origin, sequenced in a study of blood T cells in healthy people across ages. Through a sample-barcoded 5' primer and a J-beta primer mix, a second PCR was run for roughly 7 to 12 cycles. TCRdb reprocessed the 5' RACE reads via MiXCR and lists one record per CDR3 protein. The top ten hold approximately 10% of the sample, which has about 1.6 million distinct CDR3 sequences, about 32% seen once. The sequenced material came from blood. These receptors all stem from a woman under 40 in good health.

This clonotype was observed a few times. J is TRBJ2-3 and V is TRBV29-1, with 9 bases fitting TRBD2. CDR3 length: 14 residues. Germline trimming cut 3 bases from V and 2 bases from J; bases unmatched to any gene: 3. The germline CDR1 and CDR2 sequences are SQVTM and ANQGSEA. Written as DNA, the CDR3 is TGCAGCGTTGATTTAGCGGGGGTCACAGATACGCAGTATTTT. Its protein is CSVDLAGVTDTQYF.

The chain is built from TRBV27 and TRBJ1-5; no definite D call. The germline V and J ends were trimmed by 3 bases and 4 bases, with 13 bases remaining between them. This CDR3 contains 15 residues. Looked up from germline, CDR1 is MNHEY and CDR2 is SMNVEV (reference sequence). In DNA form, the CDR3 reads TGTGCCAGCAGTTTCCCTGGACTCAAAAATCAGCCCCAGCATTTT. This encodes CASSFPGLKNQPQHF.

Of note for this clonotype: An end of the junction differs from the germline gene, which may be a read error. V is TRBV27 and J is TRBJ2-7; perhaps TRBD2 as D (5 bases). This CDR3 has 16 residues. The germline CDR1 and CDR2 sequences are MNHEY and SMNVEV (reference sequence). CDR3: CASSLSHTGSSCEQYF. The CDR3 coding sequence is TGTGCCAGCAGCTTATCCCATACGGGGAGCTCCTGCGAGCAGTACTTC.

There are many counts of this clonotype. This rearrangement joins TRBV7-9 to TRBJ2-3; 9 nucleotides align to TRBD2. The length of the CDR3 is 14 residues. The V gene's germline CDR1 is SEHNR and CDR2 FQNEAQ (reference sequence). V was pared by 5 bases and J by 2 bases, with 2 bases of the junction left unmatched. The CDR3 region has the DNA TGTGCCAGCAGCCGCGGGGGGGCCACAGATACGCAGTATTTT. As protein: CASSRGGATDTQYF.

The chain is built from TRBV10-1 and TRBJ2-7; 15 bases agree with TRBD2. Germline values: CDR1 WNHNN, CDR2 SYGVQD (reference sequence). The CDR3 loop spans 18 amino acids. Losses at the gene ends were 4 bases for V and 3 bases for J; bases not matched to a gene: 10. CDR3: CASSGRTSGRAVIYEQYF. CDR3 DNA: TGCGCCAGCAGTGGGAGGACTAGCGGGAGGGCCGTTATCTACGAGCAGTACTTC.

This rearrangement joins TRBV7-9 to TRBJ2-3; 11 nucleotides agree with TRBD2. This CDR3 has 17 residues. Germline assignment: CDR1 SEHNR and CDR2 FQNEAQ (reference sequence). V lost 5 bases, J lost 2 bases, and 9 bases stayed unmatched. CDR3 bases: TGTGCCAGCAGCCCAGGTCGGACTAGCGGGCACACAGATACGCAGTATTTT. Translated: CASSPGRTSGHTDTQYF.

This clonotype was observed at least ten times. The rearrangement links TRBV5-5 to TRBJ2-1; TRBD2 aligns across 10 bases. The CDR3 spans 15 residues. Germline V CDR1 and CDR2: SGHKS, YYEKEE (reference sequence). V lost 4 bases, J lost 4 bases, and 5 bases stayed unmatched. CDR3 sequence reads: CASSTAGGPYNEQFF. The CDR3 DNA sequence: TGTGCCAGCAGCACAGCGGGAGGGCCATACAATGAGCAGTTCTTC. Together with reference TRBV5-5 and TRBJ2-1, the CDR3 gives the full variable domain: DAGVTQSPTHLIKTRGQQVTLRCSPISGHKSVSWYQQVLGQGPQFIFQYYEKEERGRGNFPDRFSARQFPNYSSELNVNALLLGDSALYLCASSTAGGPYNEQFFGPGTRLTVL.

This chain joins TRBV7-2 and TRBJ1-5; possibly TRBD1 for D (5 bases). The CDR3 extends over 16 amino acids. Looked up from germline, CDR1 is SGHTA and CDR2 is FQGNSA. Trimming removed 3 bases from V and 7 bases from J, with 19 bases in between. CDR3: CASSFTHSGRSQPQHF. The DNA of the CDR3 is TGTGCCAGCAGCTTCACCCATTCAGGGAGGTCCCAGCCCCAGCATTTT.

The V and J genes are TRBV20-1 and TRBJ2-3, with D tentatively TRBD1 (6 bases). Trimming took 0 bases from V and 2 from J, leaving 12 bases between them. This CDR3 contains 15 residues. Per the germline V gene, CDR1 is DFQATT and CDR2 is SNEGSKA (reference sequence). CDR3 in DNA: TGCAGTGCTAGAGAGGGTCAGGGGATCACAGATACGCAGTATTTT. It yields the protein CSAREGQGITDTQYF.

This clonotype was observed a handful of times. The rearrangement joins TRBV20-1 to TRBJ2-7, with 10 bases lining up with TRBD1. V lost 6 bases to trimming and J lost 5 bases; unmatched junction nucleotides: 10. In germline, CDR1 is DFQATT, CDR2 SNEGSKA (reference sequence). This CDR3 has 14 residues. The chain's CDR3 is CSADRDRGINEQYF. The DNA of the CDR3 is TGCAGTGCGGACCGGGACAGGGGTATCAACGAGCAGTACTTC.

This clonotype was counted between two and nine times. This chain joins TRBV28 and TRBJ2-1; 8 bases map to TRBD2. The V gene end was trimmed by 6 bases and the J gene end by 15 bases; junction bases not matched to a gene: 13. Germline V gene data show CDR1 as MDHEN and CDR2 as SYDVKM. The CDR3 consists of 13 residues. The CDR3: CASRTSGSGSPFF. In DNA form, the CDR3 reads TGTGCCAGCAGGACGAGCGGGAGTGGGTCTCCGTTCTTC.

This clonotype was found a few times. The genes are TRBV20-1 and TRBJ1-5, with D unclear. Germline V gene data show CDR1 as DFQATT and CDR2 as SNEGSKA (reference sequence). CDR3 length: 13 amino acids. With 6 bases removed from V and 2 bases from J, the gap between germline ends came to 11 bases. The CDR3 loop is CSANSGRNQPQHF. In DNA, the CDR3 is TGCAGTGCAAATTCTGGGCGCAATCAGCCCCAGCATTTT.

V gene TRBV27 combines with J gene TRBJ1-2; 11 nucleotides match TRBD1. Germline V gives CDR1 MNHEY, CDR2 SMNVEV (reference sequence). Germline trimming cut 0 bases from V and 6 bases from J; bases unmatched to any gene: 9. The CDR3 runs 17 residues. CDR3 loop: CASSLSTRTGGSDGYTF. Written as DNA, the CDR3 is TGTGCCAGCAGTTTATCCACTCGGACAGGGGGCAGTGATGGCTACACCTTC.

The chain recombines TRBV6-1 with TRBJ1-1; TRBD1 might be the D (6 bases). The length of the CDR3 is 13 residues. Trimming shortened V by 0 bases and J by 8 bases, and 10 bases separated the two germline ends. Germline values: CDR1 MNHNS, CDR2 SASEGT. The CDR3 spells CASSEALGTEAFF. The CDR3 DNA is TGTGCCAGCAGTGAAGCGTTAGGGACAGAAGCTTTCTTT.

This rearrangement joins TRBV11-1 to TRBJ2-7; the D gene is possibly TRBD1 (6 bases). Germline CDR1 reads SGHAT; CDR2 reads FQDESV (reference sequence). This CDR3 spans 15 amino acids. The V end lost 3 bases, the J end lost 1 base, and 13 bases lay between the germline ends. The DNA for the CDR3 is TGTGCCAGCAGCTTGACGGACAGATCGTCCTACGAGCAGTACTTC. Its translation is CASSLTDRSSYEQYF. The full variable domain, its missing parts supplied by reference TRBV11-1 and TRBJ2-7, is EAEVAQSPRYKITEKSQAVAFWCDPISGHATLYWYRQILGQGPELLVQFQDESVVDDSQLPKDRFSAERLKGVDSTLKIQPAELGDSAMYLCASSLTDRSSYEQYFGPGTRLTVT.

The V call is TRBV20-1, the J call TRBJ1-6; 7 nucleotides agree with TRBD1. The CDR3 has 14 residues. J was trimmed by 4 bases and V by 5 bases; bases with no gene match: 5. CDR1 DFQATT and CDR2 SNEGSKA come from the germline V gene (reference sequence). The CDR3 nucleotides read TGCAGTGCTGCGGGGACAGCGTATAATTCACCCCTCCACTTT. This sequence encodes CSAAGTAYNSPLHF.

This clonotype has more than one count but fewer than ten. The chain combines TRBV29-1 with TRBJ2-7, with D perhaps TRBD1 or TRBD2 (5 bases each). Per the germline V gene, CDR1 is SQVTM and CDR2 is ANQGSEA. The V end lost 4 bases, the J end lost 5 bases, and 21 bases lay between the germline ends. The CDR3 is 15 residues long. This CDR3 is CSVAAGALSSDEQYF. CDR3 nucleotides: TGCAGCGTTGCGGCCGGGGCGCTCAGTTCGGACGAGCAGTACTTC.

This chain connects TRBV20-1 to TRBJ2-7; 14 bases align to TRBD2. The CDR3 is made up of 15 amino acids. The V and J ends lost 5 bases and 3 bases, in that order; junction bases with no gene match: 6. Germline CDR1 is DFQATT and CDR2 is SNEGSKA (reference sequence). The CDR3, as DNA: TGCAGTGCTTTCCCGGGACTAGCGGGAGTCTACGAGCAGTACTTC. Protein product: CSAFPGLAGVYEQYF.